This T cell receptor beta chain was sequenced in a study of blood T cell repertoires in COVID-19. Across the study: Acute-phase and convalescent COVID-19 samples originated in the United States, Italy and Spain.

In the source study's methods: Reference gene primer amplification gave estimated nucleated cell counts. TCRdb's copy holds only in-frame clones and misses some; the assay was immunoSEQ multiplex PCR. That table gives V, J and clone size, and the DNA gave D and trimming. The sample shows roughly 65,000 clones, around four fifths of them seen only once. Trimming cost V 6 bases and J 1 base; bases outside gene matches: 14. Germline V gene lookup returns CDR1 MNHEY and CDR2 SVGEGT. The CDR3 is 18 amino acids. The chain has TRBV6-2 or TRBV6-3 and TRBJ1-5, with 8 positions matching TRBD1. The TCR was taken from a human donor in a cohort sampled during active COVID-19. Specimen: peripheral blood. This CDR3 is CASSRRGQGISSNQPQHF. As DNA, the CDR3 is TGTGCCAGCAGCCGACGCGGACAGGGAATCTCGAGCAATCAGCCCCAGCATTTT.